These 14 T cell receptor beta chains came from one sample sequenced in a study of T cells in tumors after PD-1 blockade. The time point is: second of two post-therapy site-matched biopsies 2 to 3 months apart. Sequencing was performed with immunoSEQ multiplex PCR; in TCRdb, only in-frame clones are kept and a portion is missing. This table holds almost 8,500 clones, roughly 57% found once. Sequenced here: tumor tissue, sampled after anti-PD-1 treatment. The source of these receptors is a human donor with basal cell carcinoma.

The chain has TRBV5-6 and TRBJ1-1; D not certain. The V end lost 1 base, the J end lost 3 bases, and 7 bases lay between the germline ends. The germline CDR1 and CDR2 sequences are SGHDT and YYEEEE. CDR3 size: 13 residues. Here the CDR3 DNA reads TGTGCCAGCAGCTTGAGCGGGGACACTGAAGCTTTCTTT. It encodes CASSLSGDTEAFF.

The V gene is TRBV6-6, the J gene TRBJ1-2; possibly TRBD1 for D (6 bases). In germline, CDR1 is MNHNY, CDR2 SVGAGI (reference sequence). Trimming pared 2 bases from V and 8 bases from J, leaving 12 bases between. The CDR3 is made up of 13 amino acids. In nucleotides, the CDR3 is TGTGCCAGCAGTTACACGGGGGCAGGAGGCTACACCTTC. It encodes CASSYTGAGGYTF.

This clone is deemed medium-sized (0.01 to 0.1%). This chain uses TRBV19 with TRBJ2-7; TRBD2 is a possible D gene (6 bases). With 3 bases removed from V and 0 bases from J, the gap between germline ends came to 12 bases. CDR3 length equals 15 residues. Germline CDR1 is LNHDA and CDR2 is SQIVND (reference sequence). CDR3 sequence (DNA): TGTGCCAGTAGTATCCGAGTGGGGGGCTCCTACGAGCAGTACTTC. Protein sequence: CASSIRVGGSYEQYF.

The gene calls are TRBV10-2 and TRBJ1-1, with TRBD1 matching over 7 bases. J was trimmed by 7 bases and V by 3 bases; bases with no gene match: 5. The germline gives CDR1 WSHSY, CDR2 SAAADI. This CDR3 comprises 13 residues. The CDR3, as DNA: TGCGCCAGCAGTGATTGGGACAGCGTTGAAGCTTTCTTT. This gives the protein CASSDWDSVEAFF.

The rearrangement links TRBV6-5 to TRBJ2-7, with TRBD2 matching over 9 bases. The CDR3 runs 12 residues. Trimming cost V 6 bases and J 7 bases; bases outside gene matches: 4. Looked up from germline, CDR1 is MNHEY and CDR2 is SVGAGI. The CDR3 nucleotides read TGTGCCAGCAGCGCGGGGGGGCATGAGCAGTACTTC. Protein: CASSAGGHEQYF.

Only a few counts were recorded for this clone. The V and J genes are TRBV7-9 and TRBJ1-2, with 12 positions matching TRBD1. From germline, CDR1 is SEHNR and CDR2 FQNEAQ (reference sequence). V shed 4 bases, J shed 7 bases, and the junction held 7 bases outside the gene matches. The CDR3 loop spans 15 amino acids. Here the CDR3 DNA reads TGTGCCAGCAGCTCTACCGGGACAGGGGGCCTTGGCTACACCTTC. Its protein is CASSSTGTGGLGYTF.

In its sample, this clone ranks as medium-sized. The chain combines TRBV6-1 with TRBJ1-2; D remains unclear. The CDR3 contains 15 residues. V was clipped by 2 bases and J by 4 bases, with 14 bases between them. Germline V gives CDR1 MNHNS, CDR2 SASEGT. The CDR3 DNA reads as TGTGCCAGCAGTGAATCCGCCCACCTAGGCTATGGCTACACCTTC. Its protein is CASSESAHLGYGYTF.

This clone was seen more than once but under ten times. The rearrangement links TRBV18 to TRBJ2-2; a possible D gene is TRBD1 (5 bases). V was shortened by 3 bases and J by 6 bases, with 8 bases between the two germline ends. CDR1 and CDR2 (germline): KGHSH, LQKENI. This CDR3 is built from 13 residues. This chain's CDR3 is CASSPLGAGELFF. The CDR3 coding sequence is TGTGCCAGCTCACCCCTAGGGGCCGGGGAGCTGTTTTTT.

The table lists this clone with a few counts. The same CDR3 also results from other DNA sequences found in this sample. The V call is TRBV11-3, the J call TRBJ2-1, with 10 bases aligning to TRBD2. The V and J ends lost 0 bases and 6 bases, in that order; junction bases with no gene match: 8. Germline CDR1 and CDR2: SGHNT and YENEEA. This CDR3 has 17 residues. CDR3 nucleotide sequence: TGTGCCAGCAGCTTAGATGGGCCGAGCGGGGGGGGCAATGAGCAGTTCTTC. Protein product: CASSLDGPSGGGNEQFF.

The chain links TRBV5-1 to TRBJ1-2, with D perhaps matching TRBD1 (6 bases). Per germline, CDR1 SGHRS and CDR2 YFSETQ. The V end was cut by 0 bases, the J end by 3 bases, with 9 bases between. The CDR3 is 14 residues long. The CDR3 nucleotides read TGCGCCAGCAGCTTGGATCCAGGGGACTATGGCTACACCTTC. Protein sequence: CASSLDPGDYGYTF.

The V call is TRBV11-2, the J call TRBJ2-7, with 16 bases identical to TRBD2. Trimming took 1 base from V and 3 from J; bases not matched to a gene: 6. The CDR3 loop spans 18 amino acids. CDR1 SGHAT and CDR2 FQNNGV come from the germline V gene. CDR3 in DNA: TGTGCCAGCAGCTTAGTTGGGACTAGCGGGGGGGGCCTCTACGAGCAGTACTTC. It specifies CASSLVGTSGGGLYEQYF.

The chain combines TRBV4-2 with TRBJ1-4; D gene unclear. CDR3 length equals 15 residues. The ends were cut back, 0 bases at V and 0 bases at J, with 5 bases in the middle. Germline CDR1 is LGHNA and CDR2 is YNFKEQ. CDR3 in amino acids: CASSQERATNEKLFF. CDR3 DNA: TGTGCCAGCAGCCAAGAAAGGGCAACTAATGAAAAACTGTTTTTT.

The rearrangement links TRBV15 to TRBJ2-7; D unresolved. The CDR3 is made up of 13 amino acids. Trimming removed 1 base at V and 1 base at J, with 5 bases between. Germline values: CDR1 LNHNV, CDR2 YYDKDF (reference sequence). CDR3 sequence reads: CATSRVDSYEQYF. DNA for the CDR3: TGTGCCACCAGCAGAGTGGATTCCTACGAGCAGTACTTC.

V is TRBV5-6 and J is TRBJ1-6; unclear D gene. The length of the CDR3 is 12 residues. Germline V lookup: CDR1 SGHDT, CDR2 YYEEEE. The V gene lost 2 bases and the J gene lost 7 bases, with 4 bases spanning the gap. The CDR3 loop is CASSLMNSPLHF. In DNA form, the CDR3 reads TGTGCCAGCAGCTTAATGAATTCACCCCTCCACTTT. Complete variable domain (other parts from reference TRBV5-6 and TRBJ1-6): DAGVTQSPTHLIKTRGQQVTLRCSPKSGHDTVSWYQQALGQGPQFIFQYYEEEERQRGNFPDRFSGHQFPNYSSELNVNALLLGDSALYLCASSLMNSPLHFGNGTRLTVT.